One T cell receptor (beta chain) is described in this entry. The germline gives CDR1 GTSNPN, CDR2 SVGIG (reference sequence). The CDR3 sequence is 11 residues long. The germline V and J ends were trimmed by 1 base and 7 bases, with 4 bases remaining between them. The entry originates in a study of blood T cell repertoires in COVID-19. Study as a whole: COVID-19 samples from acute and convalescent phases originated in the United States, Italy and Spain.

Method: immunoSEQ multiplex PCR; TCRdb's copy keeps in-frame clones and lacks some. Here the sample spans about 150,000 clones, roughly four fifths being singletons. The material sequenced was peripheral blood. The chain uses TRBV30 and TRBJ1-4; the D is unclear. The clonotype comes from a human donor with acute or convalescent COVID-19. The donor label of this sample is uncertain. CDR3 bases: TGTGCCTGGAGTGGTAGTGAAAAACTGTTTTTT. Translated, it gives CAWSGSEKLFF.